These 13 T cell receptor beta chains were all obtained from the same sample, sequenced in a study of cytomegalovirus exposure and HLA in healthy donors. PCR involved 60 Vbeta and 13 Jbeta primers. Some clones are missing from TCRdb's copy, which holds only in-frame ones; the method was immunoSEQ multiplex PCR. The table has fewer than 150,000 clones, over 60% seen once. The sample was PBMCs. These receptors were collected from a man aged 35 to 55 in good health and CMV-seropositive.

The rearrangement uses TRBV27 and TRBJ2-3, with 14 nucleotides matching TRBD2. CDR3 length: 17 amino acids. Per the germline V gene, CDR1 is MNHEY and CDR2 is SMNVEV (reference sequence). V was clipped by 4 bases and J by 6 bases; unmatched bases: 9. In DNA form, the CDR3 reads TGTGCCAGCAGTTCGGGACTAGCGGGAGTCCCGAAGGATACGCAGTATTTT. Amino acid sequence: CASSSGLAGVPKDTQYF.

CDR3 loop: CASSSSGGALRAQHF. CDR3 DNA: TGTGCCAGCAGTTCCTCCGGGGGGGCCTTAAGGGCCCAGCATTTT. The V and J genes are TRBV27 and TRBJ1-5; TRBD1 is a possible D gene (6 bases). Trimming stripped 4 bases from V and 11 bases from J, with 21 bases between. The CDR3 has 15 residues. CDR1 MNHEY and CDR2 SMNVEV come from the germline V gene (reference sequence).

This clone has a single count. This chain uses TRBV14 with TRBJ1-2; tentatively, D is TRBD1 (6 bases). CDR3 length: 13 amino acids. Trimming took 3 bases from V and 8 from J, leaving 13 bases between them. Germline V CDR1 and CDR2: SGHDN, FVKESK. CDR3 in DNA: TGTGCCAGCAGCCAGCCGACAGGAGAGGGCTACACCTTC. This sequence encodes CASSQPTGEGYTF.

This clone came up a few times. V usage is TRBV27 and J usage is TRBJ1-5; 10 bases are a match to TRBD1. The CDR3 runs to 16 residues. V lost 5 bases, J lost 1 base, and 5 bases stayed unmatched. Germline loops: CDR1 MNHEY, CDR2 SMNVEV (reference sequence). CDR3: CASSPRQGASNQPQHF. The CDR3 bases are TGTGCCAGCAGTCCCCGACAGGGGGCGAGCAATCAGCCCCAGCATTTT.

V usage is TRBV6-6 and J usage is TRBJ2-7; 10 bases map to TRBD2. CDR3 length: 15 residues. Losses at the gene ends were 6 bases for V and 2 bases for J; bases not matched to a gene: 7. Germline lookup yields CDR1 MNHNY and CDR2 SVGAGI (reference sequence). CDR3 nucleotide sequence: TGTGCCAGCAGACCCATAGCGGGAGGCCCCTACGAGCAGTACTTC. It is translated as CASRPIAGGPYEQYF.

The chain is built from TRBV15 and TRBJ1-4; TRBD1 matches at 7 bases. CDR3 size: 14 residues. J gave up 10 bases and V 4 bases, and 9 bases lay outside the gene matches. Germline loops: CDR1 LNHNV, CDR2 YYDKDF (reference sequence). For the CDR3, the DNA is TGTGCCACCAGCACACAGGGGACCCTGGGAAAACTGTTTTTT. Its protein product is CATSTQGTLGKLFF.

The chain carries TRBV27 and TRBJ1-2; 8 positions match TRBD1. The V gene end was trimmed by 0 bases and the J gene end by 4 bases; junction bases not matched to a gene: 4. CDR1 is MNHEY, CDR2 SMNVEV, per germline (reference sequence). The CDR3 consists of 15 residues. CDR3 sequence (DNA): TGTGCCAGCAGTTTATCTGCAGGGGGCGGCTATGGCTACACCTTC. Translated, it gives CASSLSAGGGYGYTF.

This rearrangement joins TRBV11-2 to TRBJ2-2; TRBD2 agrees at 8 bases. From germline, CDR1 is SGHAT and CDR2 FQNNGV. The CDR3 has 15 residues. V trimming: 5 bases; J trimming: 1 base; junction bases outside the gene matches: 3. The DNA for the CDR3 is TGTGCCAGCAGCCCACTAGCGGAGAACACCGGGGAGCTGTTTTTT. It is translated as CASSPLAENTGELFF.

This sequence joins TRBV11-2 and TRBJ2-7; 11 bases are a match to TRBD1. The CDR3 contains 14 residues. Trimming took 4 bases from V and 2 from J; bases not matched to a gene: 1. Per the germline V gene, CDR1 is SGHAT and CDR2 is FQNNGV. CDR3 protein: CASSSGQGAYEQYF. The CDR3 nucleotides are TGTGCCAGCAGCTCGGGACAGGGGGCCTACGAGCAGTACTTC.

This chain's CDR3 is CASSILGNPGNEQFF. DNA for the CDR3: TGTGCCAGTAGTATACTGGGAAATCCGGGGAATGAGCAGTTCTTC. The J gene is TRBJ2-1, the V gene TRBV19; possibly TRBD2 for D (5 bases). Germline V lookup: CDR1 LNHDA, CDR2 SQIVND (reference sequence). This CDR3 region has 15 residues. V was trimmed by 2 bases and J by 7 bases, leaving 15 bases between them.

This clone appeared a few times. With only one base between it and a far larger clone, this is likely a read error. This chain joins TRBV28 and TRBJ2-7, with a weak D call TRBD1 (5 bases). The V gene's germline CDR1 is MDHEN and CDR2 SYDVKM. The CDR3 extends over 14 amino acids. The CDR3 reads CASSFQGSLYDQYF. The CDR3 DNA follows: TGTGCCAGCAGTTTTCAGGGCAGCCTCTACGACCAGTACTTC.

The V gene is TRBV29-1, the J gene TRBJ2-7; TRBD1 is a possible D gene (6 bases). The CDR3 has 13 amino acids. With 4 bases removed from V and 7 bases from J, the gap between germline ends came to 17 bases. Germline CDR1 SQVTM, CDR2 ANQGSEA. The CDR3: CSVGTGWGNEQYF. The DNA for the CDR3 is TGCAGCGTTGGAACAGGGTGGGGGAATGAGCAGTACTTC.

The chain joins TRBV6-1 to TRBJ1-5; 9 bases fit TRBD1. This CDR3 contains 15 residues. CDR1 MNHNS and CDR2 SASEGT come from the germline V gene. J gave up 6 bases and V 3 bases, and 6 bases lay outside the gene matches. This CDR3 reads CASSEPGQGSQPQHF. CDR3 sequence (DNA): TGTGCCAGCAGTGAGCCGGGACAGGGCTCTCAGCCCCAGCATTTT.